This TCR beta chain was captured by sequencing in a study of cytomegalovirus exposure and HLA in healthy donors. The PCR used 60 Vbeta and 13 Jbeta primers. The method was immunoSEQ multiplex PCR; TCRdb's version includes in-frame clones alone and lacks a portion of them. The sample consists of some 130,000 clones, 72% of them appearing once. At collection, donors were nominally healthy, but unrecorded immune exposures were probable. Regarding this clone: Its specificity is not known.

The CDR3 is 15 amino acids. The germline V and J ends were trimmed by 6 bases and 3 bases, with 14 bases remaining between them. Germline-derived CDR1 and CDR2 are MGHDK and SYGVNS. Study-wide findings and caveats: Immune exposure information comprised only CMV serostatus.

This receptor was obtained from a man in his fifties in good health and CMV-seropositive. Sequenced material: PBMCs. This chain uses TRBV25-1 with TRBJ1-4; D remains unclear. The CDR3 region has the DNA TGTGCCAGCAGCTCCGCCGGGGTGCCTAATGAAAAACTGTTTTTT. This gives the protein CASSSAGVPNEKLFF.